One and the same sample provided the 15 T cell receptor beta chains below, sequenced in a study of blood T cell repertoires in COVID-19. Sequenced by immunoSEQ multiplex PCR; TCRdb stores in-frame clones only, minus some. Among 180,000 or so clones listed, about 87% were seen once. Material for sequencing was peripheral blood. The receptors shown here come from a middle-aged man with active or convalescent COVID-19.

This chain uses TRBV4-1 with TRBJ1-3; 9 positions agree with TRBD1. The CDR3 loop spans 16 amino acids. V shed 3 bases, J shed 4 bases, and the junction held 7 bases outside the gene matches. Germline CDR1 reads MGHRA; CDR2 reads YSYEKL. The CDR3 is CASSQEGQGTGNTIYF. For the CDR3, the DNA is TGCGCCAGCAGCCAGGAAGGACAGGGGACCGGAAACACCATATATTTT.

The chain links TRBV5-1 to TRBJ2-5; D is perhaps TRBD2 (5 bases). The germline V gene encodes CDR1 SGHRS and CDR2 YFSETQ. V lost 6 bases and J 1 base, leaving 10 bases between the germline ends. The CDR3 loop spans 13 amino acids. This CDR3 is CASNRGGQETQYF. CDR3 coding DNA: TGCGCCAGCAATCGGGGTGGCCAAGAGACCCAGTACTTC.

The gene calls are TRBV15 and TRBJ2-7, with D unresolved. The CDR3 is made up of 13 amino acids. The germline V and J ends were trimmed by 0 bases and 2 bases, with 5 bases remaining between them. In germline, CDR1 is LNHNV, CDR2 YYDKDF (reference sequence). The DNA for the CDR3 is TGTGCCACCAGCAGAGATAGAACCTACGAGCAGTACTTC. Amino acid sequence: CATSRDRTYEQYF.

The chain uses TRBV20-1 and TRBJ1-3, with unresolved D. Germline V gene sequence: CDR1 DFQATT, CDR2 SNEGSKA (reference sequence). The V gene lost 3 bases and the J gene lost 4 bases, with 4 bases spanning the gap. The CDR3 spans 11 residues. The CDR3: CSASPGNTIYF. CDR3 in DNA: TGCAGTGCTAGCCCGGGAAACACCATATATTTT.

J is TRBJ2-3 and V is TRBV2, with a possible D match to TRBD1 (5 bases). The CDR3 is 13 amino acids. CDR1 and CDR2 (germline): SNHLY, FYNNEI. The V end was cut by 3 bases, the J end by 3 bases, with 7 bases between. The CDR3, as DNA: TGTGCCAGCAGTGACAGGGTTACAGATACGCAGTATTTT. Residues: CASSDRVTDTQYF.

The gene calls are TRBV19 and TRBJ1-6, with D possibly being TRBD1 (6 bases). CDR3 length: 14 amino acids. From germline, CDR1 is LNHDA and CDR2 SQIVND (reference sequence). V shed 3 bases and J shed 11 bases, with 14 bases lying between them. The CDR3 is CASSITGPSPPLHF. CDR3 sequence (DNA): TGTGCCAGTAGTATTACAGGGCCTTCTCCACCCCTCCACTTT.

V is TRBV6-5 and J is TRBJ2-2; perhaps TRBD1 as D (6 bases). The CDR3 is made up of 16 amino acids. Trimming took off 2 bases at V and 1 base at J, with 11 bases between the two ends. CDR1 is MNHEY and CDR2 is SVGAGI in the germline V gene. CDR3 residues: CASSYGVGQNTGELFF. Here the CDR3 DNA reads TGTGCCAGCAGTTACGGGGTGGGACAGAACACCGGGGAGCTGTTTTTT.

This sequence joins TRBV3-1 (or the pseudogene TRBV3-2) and TRBJ2-1; 13 bases are shared with TRBD2. The V segment lost 0 bases and the J segment 4 bases; nucleotides outside the gene matches: 3. The germline V gene has CDR1 LGHDT and CDR2 YNNKEL (reference sequence). The CDR3 consists of 17 residues. CDR3 DNA sequence: TGTGCCAGCAGCCAAGATCTGACTAGCGGGGGGTACAATGAGCAGTTCTTC. Amino acid sequence: CASSQDLTSGGYNEQFF.

This chain links TRBV2 with TRBJ2-3, with a possible D match to TRBD2 (6 bases). Germline lookup yields CDR1 SNHLY and CDR2 FYNNEI. Trimming pared 8 bases from V and 6 bases from J, leaving 18 bases between. This CDR3 region has 14 residues. The chain's CDR3 is CASLRLEAGDTQYF. CDR3 bases: TGTGCCAGCCTCCGACTGGAGGCGGGGGATACGCAGTATTTT.

V gene TRBV6-5 combines with J gene TRBJ1-1, with D tentatively TRBD1 (5 bases). V was pared by 7 bases and J by 3 bases, with 12 bases between. The germline CDR1 and CDR2 sequences are MNHEY and SVGAGI. This CDR3 is built from 13 residues. The CDR3 DNA reads TGTGCCAGCACATCAGACAGAGACACTGAAGCTTTCTTT. Translated: CASTSDRDTEAFF.

The chain joins TRBV11-2 to TRBJ1-4, with D hard to call. Germline values: CDR1 SGHAT, CDR2 FQNNGV. The CDR3 has 15 residues. V was pared by 5 bases and J by 0 bases, with 10 bases between. This CDR3 reads CASSLYSSTNEKLFF. The CDR3 DNA reads TGTGCCAGCAGCCTGTACAGTTCAACTAATGAAAAACTGTTTTTT.

The chain joins TRBV3-1 (or the pseudogene TRBV3-2) to TRBJ2-3; D possibly corresponds to TRBD1 (6 bases). From germline, CDR1 is LGHDT and CDR2 YNNKEL (reference sequence). The CDR3 loop spans 17 amino acids. Trimming cost V 1 base and J 3 bases, with 17 bases left between them. Here the CDR3 reads CASSQGLNERGTDTQYF. Here the CDR3 DNA reads TGTGCCAGCAGCCAAGGTCTTAATGAGAGGGGGACAGATACGCAGTATTTT.

This clone has only one observation. The chain is built from TRBV4-3 and TRBJ1-3; no reliable D call. Germline lookup yields CDR1 LGHNA and CDR2 YSLEER. Trimming pared 1 base from V and 7 bases from J, leaving 8 bases between. The CDR3 is made up of 13 amino acids. CDR3 residues: CASSQVRGNTIYF. In nucleotides, the CDR3 is TGCGCCAGCAGCCAAGTTCGAGGTAACACCATATATTTT.

V is TRBV19 and J is TRBJ2-1, with D hard to call. V was cut by 7 bases and J by 6 bases, with 7 bases left in between. This CDR3 contains 11 residues. Per the germline V gene, CDR1 is LNHDA and CDR2 is SQIVND (reference sequence). The CDR3 DNA reads TGTGCCAGTACCGGCGGCAATGAGCAGTTCTTC. It translates to CASTGGNEQFF.

The gene calls are TRBV29-1 and TRBJ1-2; no clear D gene. Germline V lookup: CDR1 SQVTM, CDR2 ANQGSEA. The CDR3 loop spans 14 amino acids. Trimming pared 4 bases from V and 6 bases from J, leaving 18 bases between. The CDR3 region is CSVAPTVFGDGYTF. In nucleotides, the CDR3 is TGCAGCGTTGCCCCCACCGTATTCGGGGATGGCTACACCTTC.